This TCR beta chain was documented in a study of control samples from healthy donors and cancer patients. Only in-frame clones appear in the TCRdb table, and some are missing; sequencing was by immunoSEQ multiplex PCR. The sample holds about 120,000 clones, more than 75% seen once. This CDR3 region has 13 residues. V was pared by 3 bases and J by 6 bases, with 1 base of the junction left unmatched. The germline V gene encodes CDR1 SGHDT and CDR2 YYEEEE. The material sequenced was blood. The receptor comes from a woman in her 70s in good health. The genes are TRBV5-6 and TRBJ2-3; 10 nucleotides match TRBD1. In nucleotides, the CDR3 is TGTGCCAGCAGCTGGGACAGGGGTGATACGCAGTATTTT. Translating it yields CASSWDRGDTQYF.